The 25 T cell receptor beta chains presented below share a single source sample, sequenced in a study of T cell repertoires in cytomegalovirus infection. Their recognized antigens are unknown. Via MiXCR, TCRdb re-called the reads, giving one row per CDR3 protein. Of about 310,000 distinct CDR3 sequences listed, roughly 25% were seen once; the top ten hold roughly 14%. The sample was cultured PBMCs, taken from culture after CMV antigen stimulation. The receptors come from a human donor in good health (CMV status not recorded). Some clones in this sample may be carry-over from other donors' samples.

With regard to this clonotype: A much larger clone differs from this one at a single base, so this may be a read error. The rearrangement joins TRBV7-2 to TRBJ2-7; D may be TRBD1 (6 bases). The CDR3 consists of 15 residues. Trimming stripped 5 bases from V and 2 bases from J, with 16 bases between. CDR1 is SGHTA, CDR2 FQGNSA, per germline. In nucleotides, the CDR3 is TGTGCCAGCAGCATCGGGACAAGGATGGCCTACGAGCAGTACTTC. The encoded protein is CASSIGTRMAYEQYF.

The chain employs TRBV7-8 and TRBJ2-7; TRBD2 is a possible D gene (6 bases). The V end was cut by 1 base, the J end by 6 bases, with 13 bases between. From germline, CDR1 is SGHVS and CDR2 FQNEAQ. The CDR3 sequence is 14 residues long. The CDR3 bases are TGTGCCAGCAGCTTAGGATTAGCGGCGCTCGAGCAGTACTTC. This codes for CASSLGLAALEQYF.

This clonotype was seen a handful of times. The CDR3, as DNA: TGCGCCAGCAGCCAAGGAGTAGGGGCTAGGAATCAGCCCCAGCATTTT. It is translated as CASSQGVGARNQPQHF. The chain has TRBV4-3 and TRBJ1-5; D might be TRBD1 (5 bases). Trimming left V 1 base short and J 4 bases short, with 14 bases between. CDR1 and CDR2 (germline): LGHNA, YSLEER. This CDR3 region has 16 residues.

This clonotype appeared a few times. V and J are TRBV28 and TRBJ2-7, with D possibly being TRBD2 (6 bases). The V end lost 7 bases, the J end lost 2 bases, and 18 bases lay between the germline ends. Per germline, CDR1 MDHEN and CDR2 SYDVKM. This CDR3 is built from 15 residues. The CDR3 sequence: CASNSARGTTYEQYF. The CDR3 DNA is TGTGCCAGCAACTCAGCGCGGGGAACGACCTACGAGCAGTACTTC.

This clonotype occurred a few times. This sequence joins TRBV7-2 and TRBJ1-1; TRBD1 is a possible D gene (6 bases). This CDR3 has 15 amino acids. The germline gives CDR1 SGHTA, CDR2 FQGNSA. V lost 5 bases, J lost 5 bases, and 18 bases lay in between. DNA for the CDR3: TGTGCCAGCAGCGTTGGGGGGGGGGCTAGTACTGAAGCTTTCTTT. Protein: CASSVGGGASTEAFF.

This clonotype was picked up a small number of times. The chain is built from TRBV20-1 and TRBJ1-4; no definite D call. This CDR3 is 15 amino acids long. In germline, CDR1 is DFQATT, CDR2 SNEGSKA (reference sequence). V lost 3 bases to trimming and J lost 8 bases, with 19 bases between them. The CDR3 sequence: CSARPGPERAEKLFF. DNA for the CDR3: TGCAGTGCTAGGCCCGGGCCGGAGAGGGCAGAAAAACTGTTTTTT.

This clonotype was seen a few times. The chain is built from TRBV28 and TRBJ1-5; 10 bases are shared with TRBD1. V shed 1 base, J shed 7 bases, and the junction held 7 bases outside the gene matches. From germline, CDR1 is MDHEN and CDR2 SYDVKM. The CDR3 contains 16 residues. The CDR3 coding sequence is TGTGCCAGCAGTTTATCGCTGGGACAGGGGACACAGCCCCAGCATTTT. Translating it yields CASSLSLGQGTQPQHF.

This clonotype has a handful of counts. J is TRBJ2-5 and V is TRBV20-1; D is possibly TRBD2 (7 bases). CDR3 size: 14 residues. The germline gives CDR1 DFQATT, CDR2 SNEGSKA (reference sequence). With 6 bases removed from V and 5 bases from J, the gap between germline ends came to 19 bases. The CDR3 nucleotides read TGCAGTGCCCCCATCGGGGGGCTCGGGGAGACCCAGTACTTC. Translating it yields CSAPIGGLGETQYF.

The chain links TRBV12-3 or TRBV12-4 to TRBJ2-7; D unresolved. CDR3 length equals 12 residues. V was shortened by 3 bases and J by 2 bases, with 5 bases between the two germline ends. CDR3 sequence: CASSFTPYEQYF. CDR3 DNA: TGTGCCAGCAGTTTCACCCCCTACGAGCAGTACTTC.

The chain links TRBV7-4 to TRBJ1-1; D is uncertain. The V end lost 2 bases, the J end lost 1 base, and 5 bases lay between the germline ends. In germline, CDR1 is SGHVT, CDR2 SQSDAQ. The CDR3 sequence is 13 residues long. CDR3 sequence: CASSLSWNTEAFF. The DNA of the CDR3 is TGTGCCAGCAGCTTATCCTGGAACACTGAAGCTTTCTTT.

This clonotype occurred a few times. The V call is TRBV12-3 or TRBV12-4, the J call TRBJ2-7; D may correspond to TRBD1 or TRBD2 (5 bases each). The CDR3 is 12 residues long. The germline V and J ends were trimmed by 1 base and 7 bases, with 8 bases remaining between them. The CDR3 sequence: CASSLGGVEQYF. CDR3 nucleotide sequence: TGTGCCAGCAGTTTAGGAGGGGTTGAGCAGTACTTC.

This rearrangement joins TRBV28 to TRBJ2-1, with D perhaps TRBD1 (5 bases). Germline V CDR1 and CDR2: MDHEN, SYDVKM. The V and J ends lost 2 bases and 0 bases respectively, with 8 bases between them. The CDR3 runs 15 residues. The CDR3 bases are TGTGCCAGCAGTTTAGGACAACGCTCCTACAATGAGCAGTTCTTC. It translates to CASSLGQRSYNEQFF.

This clonotype has just a few counts. The chain recombines TRBV5-1 with TRBJ1-4; TRBD1 matches at 7 bases. The CDR3 covers 14 residues. Germline V CDR1 and CDR2: SGHRS, YFSETQ. The trim removed 3 bases at V and 7 bases at J, leaving 6 bases unmatched. The DNA for the CDR3 is TGCGCCAGCAGCTCTCGGCCAGGGGGTGAAAAACTGTTTTTT. Encoded protein: CASSSRPGGEKLFF.

This sequence joins TRBV30 and TRBJ2-7, with 10 bases that match TRBD1. The CDR3 sequence is 13 residues long. J was trimmed by 5 bases and V by 5 bases; bases with no gene match: 6. Germline CDR1 is GTSNPN and CDR2 is SVGIG (reference sequence). CDR3 coding DNA: TGTGCCTGGGAGGGACAGGGGAACGACGAGCAGTACTTC. It codes for CAWEGQGNDEQYF.

The V call is TRBV18, the J call TRBJ1-4; 10 bases are shared with TRBD1. Germline CDR1 is KGHSH and CDR2 is LQKENI. The V segment lost 5 bases and the J segment 5 bases; nucleotides outside the gene matches: 2. CDR3 length: 14 residues. This chain's CDR3 is CASSADRGNEKLFF. CDR3 DNA sequence: TGTGCCAGCTCAGCGGACAGGGGGAATGAAAAACTGTTTTTT.

The V call is TRBV6-6, the J call TRBJ2-2; possibly TRBD1 for D (5 bases). V was shortened by 5 bases and J by 7 bases, with 14 bases between the two germline ends. The CDR3 length is 14 residues. CDR1 is MNHNY, CDR2 SVGAGI, per germline (reference sequence). CDR3 amino acids: CASSPPPQGGELFF. CDR3 sequence (DNA): TGTGCCAGCAGTCCACCTCCCCAGGGCGGGGAGCTGTTTTTT.

V gene TRBV12-3 or TRBV12-4 combines with J gene TRBJ1-4; D not resolved. Between the trimmed V and J ends, which lost 5 bases and 4 bases, there was a span of 14 bases. The CDR3 runs to 15 residues. The CDR3 DNA follows: TGTGCCAGCAGTGCCAGGAGGCCCCGTAATGAAAAACTGTTTTTT. It encodes CASSARRPRNEKLFF.

This clonotype came up a few times. The chain couples TRBV2 to TRBJ2-1; D uncertain. CDR1 SNHLY and CDR2 FYNNEI come from the germline V gene. The CDR3 covers 11 residues. The ends were cut back, 4 bases at V and 14 bases at J, with 12 bases in the middle. This chain's CDR3 is CASSVAPKEFF. Written as DNA, the CDR3 is TGTGCCAGCAGTGTGGCGCCCAAGGAGTTCTTC.

A word on this clonotype: A much more abundant neighbour one base away suggests this may be a read error. The CDR3 region has the DNA TGTGCCACCCGACAGGACACTGAAGCTTTCTTT. Its translation is CATRQDTEAFF. The V and J genes are TRBV24-1 and TRBJ1-1; tentatively, D is TRBD1 (6 bases). CDR1 KGHDR and CDR2 SFDVKD come from the germline V gene. The CDR3 runs 11 residues. Trimming removed 9 bases from V and 3 bases from J, with 7 bases in between.

This clonotype was picked up many times. V is TRBV20-1 and J is TRBJ1-4, with a tentative D call TRBD1 (5 bases). This CDR3 region has 17 residues. Between the trimmed V and J ends, which lost 3 bases and 0 bases, there was a span of 17 bases. CDR1 DFQATT and CDR2 SNEGSKA come from the germline V gene (reference sequence). The CDR3 here is CSARGDGGSATNEKLFF. As DNA, the CDR3 is TGCAGTGCTAGGGGGGACGGAGGATCAGCAACTAATGAAAAACTGTTTTTT.

V usage is TRBV2 and J usage is TRBJ2-6, with a possible D match to TRBD1 (5 bases). The CDR3 consists of 19 residues. The germline V gene encodes CDR1 SNHLY and CDR2 FYNNEI. V lost 7 bases, J lost 0 bases, and 22 bases lay in between. CDR3 in DNA: TGTGCCAGCACCAGAAACCCGACAGTTAGCCACTCTGGGGCCAACGTCCTGACTTTC. Residues: CASTRNPTVSHSGANVLTF.

This clonotype was picked up a small number of times. The chain is built from TRBV19 and TRBJ1-1; the D gene is possibly TRBD1 (5 bases). The CDR3 runs 14 residues. Germline-derived CDR1 and CDR2 are LNHDA and SQIVND (reference sequence). Between the trimmed V and J ends, which lost 7 bases and 7 bases, there was a span of 19 bases. The CDR3 DNA follows: TGTGCCAGTATTCCGGCCCTTGGGACCTATGAAGCTTTCTTT. Translated: CASIPALGTYEAFF.

The chain couples TRBV20-1 to TRBJ2-1, with TRBD1 identical over 8 bases. Germline V gives CDR1 DFQATT, CDR2 SNEGSKA (reference sequence). This CDR3 spans 14 amino acids. With 4 bases clipped from V and 7 bases from J, the junction kept 9 bases outside the gene matches. The CDR3 spells CSATGDRLGNEQFF. The CDR3 nucleotides read TGCAGTGCTACCGGGGACAGGTTAGGAAATGAGCAGTTCTTC.

This clonotype was picked up one time. The rearrangement links TRBV6-1 to TRBJ2-5, with D perhaps TRBD2 (6 bases). V lost 3 bases and J lost 5, with 19 bases in between. Germline values: CDR1 MNHNS, CDR2 SASEGT. There are 16 residues in the CDR3. The CDR3 loop is CASSDGTFMPWETQYF. CDR3 nucleotides: TGTGCCAGCAGTGACGGGACTTTCATGCCTTGGGAGACCCAGTACTTC.

This clonotype has only a few counts. This chain links TRBV27 with TRBJ2-2; no clear D gene. In germline, CDR1 is MNHEY, CDR2 SMNVEV (reference sequence). V lost 9 bases, J lost 3 bases, and 8 bases lay in between. The CDR3 contains 12 residues. The DNA for the CDR3 is TGTGCCAGAGGGATGGACACCGGGGAGCTGTTTTTT. Translating it yields CARGMDTGELFF.